The source of this T cell receptor (beta chain) is a study of cytomegalovirus exposure and HLA in healthy donors. Regarding the study as a whole: Across HLA loci, a later analysis found differing TCR association rates, with DRB1 most and HLA-C fewest.

PCR primers comprised 60 Vbeta and 13 Jbeta primers. The protocol was immunoSEQ multiplex PCR, while the TCRdb copy is restricted to in-frame clones and leaves out a portion. Recorded here are 65,000 to 80,000 clones; the top ten clones represent 4.6%. For this clone: Its antigen is currently unknown.

Germline V lookup: CDR1 MDHEN, CDR2 SYDVKM. The trim removed 5 bases at V and 2 bases at J, leaving 6 bases unmatched. This CDR3 comprises 14 residues. This TCR was recovered from a man aged 30-40 years in good health and CMV-seronegative. This chain joins TRBV28 and TRBJ2-7; 7 bases are shared with TRBD1. Sequenced input: PBMCs. The CDR3 bases are TGTGCCAGCAGTCCTCCCGACAGGGCCTACGAGCAGTACTTC. Translating it yields CASSPPDRAYEQYF.